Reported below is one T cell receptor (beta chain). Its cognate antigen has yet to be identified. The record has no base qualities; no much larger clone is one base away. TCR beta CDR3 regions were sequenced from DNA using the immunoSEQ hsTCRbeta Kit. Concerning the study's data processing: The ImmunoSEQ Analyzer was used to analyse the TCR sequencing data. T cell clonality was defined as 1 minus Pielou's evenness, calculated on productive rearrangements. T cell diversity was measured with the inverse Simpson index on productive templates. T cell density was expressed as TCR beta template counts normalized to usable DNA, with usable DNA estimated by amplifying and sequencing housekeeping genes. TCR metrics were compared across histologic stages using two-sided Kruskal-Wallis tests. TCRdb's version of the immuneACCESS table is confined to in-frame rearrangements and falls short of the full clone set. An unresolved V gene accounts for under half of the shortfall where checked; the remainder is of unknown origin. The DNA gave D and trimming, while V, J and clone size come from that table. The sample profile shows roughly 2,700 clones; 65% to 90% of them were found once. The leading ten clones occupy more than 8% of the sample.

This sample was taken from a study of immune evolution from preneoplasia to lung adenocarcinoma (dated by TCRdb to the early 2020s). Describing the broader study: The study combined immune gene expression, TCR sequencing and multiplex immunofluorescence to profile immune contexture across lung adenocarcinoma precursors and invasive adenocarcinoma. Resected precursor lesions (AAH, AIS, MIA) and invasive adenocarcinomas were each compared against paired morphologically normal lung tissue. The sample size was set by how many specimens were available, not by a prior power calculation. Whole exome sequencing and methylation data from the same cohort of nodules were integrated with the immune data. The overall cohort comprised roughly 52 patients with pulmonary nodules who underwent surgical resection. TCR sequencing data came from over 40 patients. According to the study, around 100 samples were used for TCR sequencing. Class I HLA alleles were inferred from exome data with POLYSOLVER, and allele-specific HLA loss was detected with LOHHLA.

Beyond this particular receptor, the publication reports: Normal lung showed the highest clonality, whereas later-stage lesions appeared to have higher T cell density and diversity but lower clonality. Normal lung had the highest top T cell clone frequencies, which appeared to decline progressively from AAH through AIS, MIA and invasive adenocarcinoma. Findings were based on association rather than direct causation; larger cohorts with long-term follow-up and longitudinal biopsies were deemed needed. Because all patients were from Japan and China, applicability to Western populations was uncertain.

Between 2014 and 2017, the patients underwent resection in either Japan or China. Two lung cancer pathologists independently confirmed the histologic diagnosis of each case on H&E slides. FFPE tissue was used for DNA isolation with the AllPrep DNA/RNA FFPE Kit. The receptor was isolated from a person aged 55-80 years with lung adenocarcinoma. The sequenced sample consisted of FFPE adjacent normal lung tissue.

The nucleotide sequence reads TGTGCCAGCAGCTCGTCCACCCACTCTGGAAACACCATATATTTT. This encodes CASSSSTHSGNTIYF. Here the chain combines TRBV5-8 and TRBJ1-3, with the D gene too uncertain to name. In the germline V gene, CDR1 corresponds to SGHTS and CDR2 to YDEGEE. Counted from cysteine to phenylalanine, this CDR3 has 15 amino acids. The CDR3 DNA has 45 bases and is translated from base 1. V is reduced by 3 bases and J by 0 bases, leaving a spacing of 10 bases between them.